One sample yielded the 20 T cell receptor beta chains listed below, sequenced in a study of cytomegalovirus exposure and HLA in healthy donors. This PCR relied on a set of 60 Vbeta primers and 13 Jbeta primers. Using immunoSEQ multiplex PCR, the repertoire was profiled, and TCRdb retains in-frame clones only, with some absent. The sample yields some 140,000 clones, around four fifths seen once. The sample consisted of PBMCs. These receptors all come from a man aged 40-55 years in good health and CMV-seronegative.

This clone was found once. The CDR3 is CAWEAGDEKLFF. For the CDR3, the DNA is TGTGCCTGGGAGGCGGGGGATGAAAAACTGTTTTTT. The chain has TRBV30 and TRBJ1-4, with a tentative D call TRBD1 (5 bases). Trimming pared 5 bases from V and 6 bases from J, leaving 10 bases between. CDR1 and CDR2 (germline): GTSNPN, SVGIG (reference sequence). The CDR3 has 12 residues.

This chain connects TRBV30 to TRBJ1-1; D is uncertain. The V and J ends lost 4 bases and 7 bases respectively, with 10 bases between them. Germline V gene lookup returns CDR1 GTSNPN and CDR2 SVGIG (reference sequence). The length of the CDR3 is 11 residues. The CDR3, as DNA: TGTGCCTGGACCTCTGGCGGTGAAGCTTTCTTT. Its protein product is CAWTSGGEAFF.

The V gene is TRBV7-2, the J gene TRBJ1-1; D call uncertain. V was trimmed by 3 bases and J by 4 bases, leaving 18 bases between them. Germline values: CDR1 SGHTA, CDR2 FQGNSA. The CDR3 consists of 16 residues. CDR3 sequence (DNA): TGTGCCAGCAGCTTCTCTAGGACTGGTTGGGGCACTGAAGCTTTCTTT. It translates to CASSFSRTGWGTEAFF.

The chain is built from TRBV2 and TRBJ2-5; D is perhaps TRBD1 (6 bases). V lost 7 bases and J 7 bases, leaving 13 bases between the germline ends. The germline V gene encodes CDR1 SNHLY and CDR2 FYNNEI. The CDR3 is 12 amino acids. The CDR3 DNA sequence: TGTGCCAGCACCAATCAAGGGGGGACCCAGTACTTC. It translates to CASTNQGGTQYF.

The chain uses TRBV7-9 and TRBJ2-7, with D unclear. This CDR3 contains 14 residues. V was shortened by 5 bases and J by 7 bases, with 18 bases between the two germline ends. Germline-derived CDR1 and CDR2 are SEHNR and FQNEAQ (reference sequence). CDR3 DNA: TGTGCCAGCAGCGCCCCTCGGGTAGCTTGGGAGCAGTACTTC. It encodes CASSAPRVAWEQYF.

The chain has TRBV5-5 and TRBJ2-5; TRBD1 might be the D (5 bases). Germline loops: CDR1 SGHKS, CDR2 YYEKEE (reference sequence). The CDR3 is 14 residues long. V was pared by 4 bases and J by 3 bases, with 13 bases between. CDR3 bases: TGTGCCAGCAGCCTTGACAGCTTAGAAGAGACCCAGTACTTC. Its protein product is CASSLDSLEETQYF.

J is TRBJ2-1 and V is TRBV4-1, with D uncertain. V lost 1 base, J lost 3 bases, and 13 bases lay in between. This CDR3 region has 16 residues. In germline, CDR1 is MGHRA, CDR2 YSYEKL. The CDR3: CASSQVRLTYYNEQFF. The CDR3 bases are TGCGCCAGCAGCCAAGTCCGCCTAACCTACTACAATGAGCAGTTCTTC.

The chain links TRBV5-1 to TRBJ2-2, with 10 bases lining up with TRBD1. Germline CDR1 SGHRS, CDR2 YFSETQ. The CDR3 is 15 amino acids. V was pared by 0 bases and J by 6 bases, with 2 bases of the junction left unmatched. This CDR3 is CASSLEGQGAGELFF. The CDR3 nucleotides read TGCGCCAGCAGCTTGGAAGGACAGGGGGCCGGGGAGCTGTTTTTT.

This clone was seen only a few times. V usage is TRBV6-5 and J usage is TRBJ1-1; TRBD1 matches at 7 bases. The V segment lost 8 bases and the J segment 0 bases; nucleotides outside the gene matches: 3. From germline, CDR1 is MNHEY and CDR2 SVGAGI. The CDR3 totals 13 residues. In DNA, the CDR3 is TGTGCCAGCCAGAGGGGGCTGAACACTGAAGCTTTCTTT. It encodes CASQRGLNTEAFF.

A remark on this clone: One junction end disagrees with the germline gene, perhaps due to a read error. The V and J genes are TRBV7-9 and TRBJ2-4, with 10 bases that match TRBD1. The germline CDR1 and CDR2 sequences are SEHNR and FQNEAQ (reference sequence). CDR3 length: 16 amino acids. CDR3 sequence: CSSSTWTGGGKNIQYF. CDR3 nucleotides: TGTTCCAGCAGCACTTGGACAGGGGGAGGCAAAAACATTCAGTACTTC. The full variable domain, completed using reference TRBV7-9 and TRBJ2-4, is DTGVSQNPRHKITKRGQNVTFRCDPISEHNRLYWYRQTLGQGPEFLTYFQNEAQLEKSRLLSDRFSAERPKGSFSTLEIQRTEQGDSAMYLCSSSTWTGGGKNIQYFGAGTRLSVL.

This chain connects TRBV11-1 to TRBJ2-3; maybe TRBD2 (5 bases). Trimming stripped 3 bases from V and 5 bases from J, with 12 bases between. This CDR3 has 14 amino acids. In germline, CDR1 is SGHAT, CDR2 FQDESV (reference sequence). CDR3 sequence reads: CASSFEGVVDTQYF. The CDR3 bases are TGTGCCAGCAGCTTTGAGGGAGTCGTAGATACGCAGTATTTT.

About this clone: The junction and the germline gene differ at one end; a read error may be behind it. The V gene is TRBV7-9, the J gene TRBJ2-7; 8 nucleotides line up with TRBD2. The germline V gene has CDR1 SEHNR and CDR2 FQNEAQ (reference sequence). The CDR3 totals 12 residues. Here the CDR3 reads CSSSPGGYEQYF. The CDR3 DNA sequence: TGTTCCAGCAGTCCGGGGGGGTACGAGCAGTACTTC.

This CDR3 is CASSLFSNQPQHF. In DNA, the CDR3 is TGTGCCAGCAGCTTATTCAGTAATCAGCCCCAGCATTTT. The V and J genes are TRBV7-9 and TRBJ1-5; no definite D call. V was pared by 2 bases and J by 4 bases, with 6 bases between. The CDR3 is 13 amino acids. Germline V gives CDR1 SEHNR, CDR2 FQNEAQ (reference sequence).

This clone was recorded once. The chain has TRBV10-3 and TRBJ2-3; 8 nucleotides match TRBD2. This CDR3 is 16 amino acids long. The V gene end was trimmed by 4 bases and the J gene end by 3 bases; junction bases not matched to a gene: 9. Germline assignment: CDR1 ENHRY and CDR2 SYGVKD. CDR3 sequence reads: CAISAGGLSGTDTQYF. The DNA for the CDR3 is TGTGCCATCAGTGCGGGGGGGCTAAGCGGTACAGATACGCAGTATTTT.

The rearrangement joins TRBV2 to TRBJ2-3; 7 nucleotides agree with TRBD2. The germline CDR1 and CDR2 sequences are SNHLY and FYNNEI. The length of the CDR3 is 15 residues. The ends lost 3 bases at V and 0 bases at J; junction bases unmatched: 3. Written as DNA, the CDR3 is TGTGCCAGCAGTGAGGCGGGAGACAGCACAGATACGCAGTATTTT. It is translated as CASSEAGDSTDTQYF.

The CDR3 reads CASSFAGGSYNEQFF. The CDR3 nucleotides are TGTGCCAGCAGCTTTGCCGGGGGATCCTACAATGAGCAGTTCTTC. The gene calls are TRBV5-4 and TRBJ2-1, with D possibly being TRBD2 (6 bases). The CDR3 contains 15 residues. Germline V gives CDR1 SGHNT, CDR2 YYREEE (reference sequence). The ends were cut back, 2 bases at V and 1 base at J, with 10 bases in the middle.

The chain uses TRBV18 and TRBJ2-3; D is uncertain. CDR3 length: 11 residues. Germline V gives CDR1 KGHSH, CDR2 LQKENI. V shed 4 bases and J shed 4 bases, with 3 bases lying between them. The CDR3 spells CASSQPDTQYF. CDR3 DNA: TGTGCCAGCTCACAGCCAGATACGCAGTATTTT.

CDR3 nucleotides: TGTGCCAGCACATTCCAAGAGACCCAGTACTTC. Translating gives CASTFQETQYF. V and J are TRBV6-1 and TRBJ2-5; D unresolved. CDR3 length equals 11 residues. The germline gives CDR1 MNHNS, CDR2 SASEGT. The V end was cut by 7 bases, the J end by 1 base, with 4 bases between.

The chain uses TRBV7-9 and TRBJ1-4; TRBD1 matches at 10 bases. CDR3 length: 18 amino acids. V trimming: 5 bases; J trimming: 0 bases; junction bases outside the gene matches: 9. Germline V gene sequence: CDR1 SEHNR, CDR2 FQNEAQ (reference sequence). The CDR3 bases are TGTGCCAGCAGCACCACCCGACAGGGGGCACCAACTAATGAAAAACTGTTTTTT. Amino acid sequence: CASSTTRQGAPTNEKLFF.

The table lists this clone with a count of one. This chain uses TRBV5-1 with TRBJ1-5; 9 bases align to TRBD1. CDR1 is SGHRS and CDR2 is YFSETQ in the germline V gene. The CDR3 has 13 residues. V dropped 3 bases and J dropped 5; count of bases not matched to a gene: 0. This chain's CDR3 is CASSWDRDQPQHF. Written as DNA, the CDR3 is TGCGCCAGCAGCTGGGACAGGGATCAGCCCCAGCATTTT.